The 31 T cell receptor beta chains listed next were all sequenced from one sample in a study of response to subunit inactivated influenza vaccine. TCRdb independently ran MiXCR on the RT-PCR reads; one entry per CDR3 protein. The data show around 580,000 distinct CDR3 sequences, 14% seen once. The sequencing here drew on PBMCs from blood, taken 12 days after vaccination. The receptors here all came from a man aged 45-65 years who received an inactivated influenza vaccine.

There are many counts of this clonotype. This sequence joins TRBV12-3 or TRBV12-4 and TRBJ1-2; perhaps TRBD1 as D (6 bases). Trimming left V 6 bases short and J 2 bases short, with 10 bases between. This CDR3 contains 13 residues. The DNA for the CDR3 is TGTGCCAGCAGGGGGGGCGACAACTATGGCTACACCTTC. This encodes CASRGGDNYGYTF.

This clonotype occurred a few times. The chain recombines TRBV29-1 with TRBJ2-2, with D perhaps TRBD2 (6 bases). Trimming stripped 0 bases from V and 3 bases from J, with 8 bases between. Germline lookup yields CDR1 SQVTM and CDR2 ANQGSEA. The length of the CDR3 is 14 residues. The CDR3, as DNA: TGCAGCGTTGAAGATGGGACTCACACCGGGGAGCTGTTTTTT. As protein: CSVEDGTHTGELFF.

Many counts were recorded for this clonotype. This chain joins TRBV4-2 and TRBJ1-2; 8 bases line up with TRBD1. The junction had 4 bases not matched to a gene; V was cut back by 1 base and J by 3 bases. The V gene's germline CDR1 is LGHNA and CDR2 YNFKEQ. CDR3 length: 15 amino acids. CDR3 protein: CASSQVTGADYGYTF. In nucleotides, the CDR3 is TGTGCCAGCAGCCAAGTGACAGGGGCGGACTATGGCTACACCTTC.

The V gene is TRBV29-1, the J gene TRBJ2-5; no clear D gene. V lost 0 bases, J lost 1 base, and 12 bases lay in between. This CDR3 has 15 residues. The V gene's germline CDR1 is SQVTM and CDR2 ANQGSEA. The CDR3 DNA reads as TGCAGCGTTGAAGAATTGGCGGAAATCCAAGAGACCCAGTACTTC. As protein: CSVEELAEIQETQYF.

This chain links TRBV6-5 with TRBJ1-2; D remains ambiguous. The CDR3 sequence is 14 residues long. Germline V gene lookup returns CDR1 MNHEY and CDR2 SVGAGI. Trimming cost V 0 bases and J 8 bases, with 13 bases left between them. CDR3 sequence reads: CASSYSTRQGGYTF. In nucleotides, the CDR3 is TGTGCCAGCAGTTACTCTACCAGGCAAGGGGGCTACACCTTC.

This chain connects TRBV5-5 to TRBJ1-5; 7 positions agree with TRBD1. The germline CDR1 and CDR2 sequences are SGHKS and YYEKEE (reference sequence). The trim removed 2 bases at V and 0 bases at J, leaving 5 bases unmatched. There are 16 residues in the CDR3. In nucleotides, the CDR3 is TGTGCCAGCAGCTTCCAGGGGGGGGATAGCAATCAGCCCCAGCATTTT. The encoded protein is CASSFQGGDSNQPQHF.

The V gene is TRBV7-9, the J gene TRBJ2-7; D is possibly TRBD1 (6 bases). V shed 7 bases and J shed 3 bases, with 22 bases lying between them. CDR3 size: 16 residues. Germline CDR1 is SEHNR and CDR2 is FQNEAQ (reference sequence). The CDR3 nucleotides are TGTGCCAGCACGCCGATGAGAAGGACAGTGAACTACGAGCAGTACTTC. Translated: CASTPMRRTVNYEQYF.

This chain uses TRBV20-1 with TRBJ2-3; D call uncertain. This CDR3 region has 14 residues. Per germline, CDR1 DFQATT and CDR2 SNEGSKA (reference sequence). Trimming stripped 3 bases from V and 0 bases from J, with 10 bases between. This chain's CDR3 is CSASFGGSTDTQYF. CDR3 nucleotides: TGCAGTGCTAGTTTCGGCGGAAGCACAGATACGCAGTATTTT.

The chain is built from TRBV20-1 and TRBJ2-1; unclear D gene. There are 10 residues in the CDR3. Trimming took 6 bases from V and 7 from J, leaving 7 bases between them. Germline assignment: CDR1 DFQATT and CDR2 SNEGSKA (reference sequence). In nucleotides, the CDR3 is TGCAGTGCACTCAAAAATGAGCAGTTCTTC. Its protein is CSALKNEQFF.

J is TRBJ2-3 and V is TRBV4-1; D tentatively reads TRBD1 or TRBD2 (8 bases each). CDR1 is MGHRA, CDR2 YSYEKL, per germline. The V gene lost 3 bases and the J gene lost 3 bases, with 19 bases spanning the gap. The CDR3 totals 17 residues. CDR3 amino acids: CASSHPGGGQETDTQYF. The CDR3, as DNA: TGCGCCAGCAGCCATCCCGGGGGGGGACAGGAAACAGATACGCAGTATTTT.

This clonotype has more than one count but fewer than ten. This chain links TRBV28 with TRBJ2-5, with 12 nucleotides matching TRBD2. Unmatched junction bases numbered 2, after V lost 5 bases and J lost 1 base. The CDR3 spans 15 residues. The V gene's germline CDR1 is MDHEN and CDR2 SYDVKM. The chain's CDR3 is CASSLAGGFQETQYF. Here the CDR3 DNA reads TGTGCCAGCAGTCTAGCGGGGGGGTTCCAAGAGACCCAGTACTTC.

The rearrangement joins TRBV29-1 to TRBJ1-2, with 7 nucleotides matching TRBD1. Germline V CDR1 and CDR2: SQVTM, ANQGSEA. V was pared by 7 bases and J by 5 bases, with 10 bases of the junction left unmatched. CDR3 size: 13 residues. CDR3 bases: TGCAGCGCCCGGGGGGGGACAGCATATGGCTACACCTTC. This translates into CSARGGTAYGYTF.

In this sample, this clonotype turned up a few times. The chain employs TRBV7-6 and TRBJ2-5; 7 nucleotides match TRBD1. Trimming at V came to 3 bases and at J to 4 bases, leaving 2 bases not matched to a gene. The CDR3 totals 13 residues. The germline CDR1 and CDR2 sequences are SGHVS and FNYEAQ. The CDR3 bases are TGTGCCAGCAGCTTTGGGACAGCAGAGACCCAGTACTTC. Translating it yields CASSFGTAETQYF. Together with reference TRBV7-6 and TRBJ2-5, the CDR3 gives the full variable domain: GAGVSQSPRYKVTKRGQDVALRCDPISGHVSLYWYRQALGQGPEFLTYFNYEAQQDKSGLPNDRFSAERPEGSISTLTIQRTEQRDSAMYRCASSFGTAETQYFGPGTRLLVL.

The V and J genes are TRBV12-3 or TRBV12-4 and TRBJ2-3; D perhaps matches TRBD2 (6 bases). This CDR3 is built from 14 residues. V gave up 8 bases and J gave up 4 bases, with 16 bases separating them. CDR3 residues: CASLAAGSADTQYF. CDR3 bases: TGTGCCAGCCTCGCCGCGGGATCTGCAGATACGCAGTATTTT.

This clonotype was counted between two and nine times. The rearrangement links TRBV20-1 to TRBJ1-6; 10 nucleotides agree with TRBD1. The V gene end was trimmed by 2 bases and the J gene end by 7 bases; junction bases not matched to a gene: 8. Germline CDR1 DFQATT, CDR2 SNEGSKA (reference sequence). The CDR3 contains 16 residues. CDR3 in DNA: TGCAGTGCTAGATCAGTGACAGGGGGCTACAATTCACCCCTCCACTTT. This encodes CSARSVTGGYNSPLHF.

The chain links TRBV11-2 to TRBJ2-5; 8 bases match TRBD1. The CDR3 has 15 amino acids. The germline V gene has CDR1 SGHAT and CDR2 FQNNGV. Germline trimming cut 5 bases from V and 5 bases from J; bases unmatched to any gene: 10. CDR3 DNA sequence: TGTGCCAGCAGCGCACCAGGGGGCGCCTGGGAGACCCAGTACTTC. Its translation is CASSAPGGAWETQYF.

This clonotype was picked up a small number of times. V and J are TRBV7-2 and TRBJ2-7; D remains unclear. CDR1 SGHTA and CDR2 FQGNSA come from the germline V gene. The CDR3 is 13 amino acids. Trimming removed 7 bases from V and 0 bases from J, with 10 bases in between. CDR3 loop: CASTPRVSYEQYF. The CDR3 bases are TGTGCCAGCACTCCACGGGTCTCCTACGAGCAGTACTTC.

The sample holds a few counts of this clonotype. CDR3 sequence: CASRAPGQGRTGELFF. CDR3 in DNA: TGCGCCAGCCGTGCTCCGGGACAGGGGCGGACCGGGGAGCTGTTTTTT. The rearrangement uses TRBV4-1 and TRBJ2-2; 10 bases are shared with TRBD1. V lost 8 bases, J lost 5 bases, and 11 bases stayed unmatched. This CDR3 region has 16 residues. CDR1 MGHRA and CDR2 YSYEKL come from the germline V gene.

This clonotype was seen a handful of times. The rearrangement joins TRBV20-1 to TRBJ2-7; unclear D gene. CDR3 length equals 13 residues. Deletions cut 0 bases from V and 4 bases from J, with 10 bases between. CDR1 is DFQATT, CDR2 SNEGSKA, per germline (reference sequence). CDR3 DNA sequence: TGCAGTGCTAGAGACGGGTATAGGTACGAGCAGTACTTC. As protein: CSARDGYRYEQYF.

This clonotype came up a few times. The chain combines TRBV3-1 with TRBJ2-1; perhaps TRBD2 as D (5 bases). CDR3 length equals 12 residues. Germline assignment: CDR1 LGHDT and CDR2 YNNKEL (reference sequence). The V end was cut by 5 bases, the J end by 8 bases, with 10 bases between. The DNA for the CDR3 is TGTGCCAGCAGCGTCACCGGGGATGAGCAGTTCTTC. It encodes CASSVTGDEQFF.

This clonotype was observed a few times. The rearrangement uses TRBV12-3 or TRBV12-4 and TRBJ1-5; D remains unclear. The length of the CDR3 is 14 residues. Trimming stripped 2 bases from V and 0 bases from J, with 5 bases between. CDR3: CASSLRFSNQPQHF. The CDR3 DNA reads as TGTGCCAGCAGTTTAAGATTTAGCAATCAGCCCCAGCATTTT.

CDR3 in amino acids: CASSLEGFTSTDTQYF. CDR3 in DNA: TGCGCCAGCAGCTTGGAAGGTTTTACTAGCACAGATACGCAGTATTTT. The gene calls are TRBV5-1 and TRBJ2-3; D is unclear. The CDR3 is 16 residues long. Germline V gene sequence: CDR1 SGHRS, CDR2 YFSETQ. V shed 0 bases and J shed 0 bases, with 11 bases lying between them.

The chain has TRBV12-3 or TRBV12-4 and TRBJ1-3; the D is unclear. CDR3 length equals 15 residues. Trimming shortened V by 6 bases and J by 0 bases, and 12 bases separated the two germline ends. The CDR3 nucleotides are TGTGCCAGCAGCCTCGACCCGCGCTCTGGAAACACCATATATTTT. Residues: CASSLDPRSGNTIYF.

This chain joins TRBV6-4 and TRBJ2-2; 8 bases are a match to TRBD2. The CDR3 runs to 14 residues. V lost 5 bases to trimming and J lost 6 bases; unmatched junction nucleotides: 5. Germline CDR1 is MRHNA and CDR2 is SNTAGT. CDR3 loop: CASSYRGGPGELFF. The CDR3 DNA follows: TGTGCCAGCAGTTACCGGGGGGGCCCCGGGGAGCTGTTTTTT.

The chain is built from TRBV6-2 or TRBV6-3 and TRBJ2-7; possibly TRBD2 for D (6 bases). CDR1 MNHEY and CDR2 SVGEGT come from the germline V gene. There are 16 residues in the CDR3. With 2 bases removed from V and 1 base from J, the gap between germline ends came to 15 bases. The DNA of the CDR3 is TGTGCCAGCAGTTACCCGTTGACGGGAGTGTCCTACGAGCAGTACTTC. Translated: CASSYPLTGVSYEQYF.

This clonotype has only a few counts. The chain links TRBV9 to TRBJ2-5; 9 nucleotides align to TRBD1. Germline CDR1 is SGDLS and CDR2 is YYNGEE. After removal of 3 bases from V and 5 bases from J, the junction contained 11 bases not matched to a gene. The CDR3 is 16 residues long. CDR3 bases: TGTGCCAGCAGCGCGGGCCGGGACAGGGCATGGGAGACCCAGTACTTC. This translates into CASSAGRDRAWETQYF.

This clonotype was recorded a few times. The gene calls are TRBV14 and TRBJ1-6, with 8 bases lining up with TRBD1. This CDR3 contains 14 residues. With 4 bases clipped from V and 8 bases from J, the junction kept 4 bases outside the gene matches. Germline CDR1 is SGHDN and CDR2 is FVKESK. The CDR3 loop is CASSPGQGYSPLHF. CDR3 DNA sequence: TGTGCCAGCAGCCCCGGACAGGGTTATTCACCCCTCCACTTT.

The chain employs TRBV5-1 and TRBJ2-5; a possible D gene is TRBD2 (6 bases). Germline V CDR1 and CDR2: SGHRS, YFSETQ. This CDR3 contains 16 residues. V lost 0 bases, J lost 0 bases, and 12 bases lay in between. The CDR3 DNA sequence: TGCGCCAGCAGCTTGGGGGGACGGGAGTACCAAGAGACCCAGTACTTC. The encoded protein is CASSLGGREYQETQYF.

The genes are TRBV14 and TRBJ2-2; 8 nucleotides match TRBD2. V was clipped by 0 bases and J by 6 bases; unmatched bases: 15. CDR1 and CDR2 from the germline V gene are SGHDN and FVKESK. The CDR3 has 19 amino acids. CDR3 DNA: TGTGCCAGCAGCCAAGATCCGAGACTAGCGCCCGTAGGGGCCGGGGAGCTGTTTTTT. Protein sequence: CASSQDPRLAPVGAGELFF.

V is TRBV7-2 and J is TRBJ1-5; the D gene is possibly TRBD1 (6 bases). Per germline, CDR1 SGHTA and CDR2 FQGNSA. The CDR3 runs 16 residues. V lost 3 bases and J lost 2, with 14 bases in between. CDR3 sequence (DNA): TGTGCCAGCAGCTTCGGCACAGGGAGGGGCAATCAGCCCCAGCATTTT. This codes for CASSFGTGRGNQPQHF.

The chain links TRBV4-3 to TRBJ2-7; the D is unclear. The CDR3 totals 15 residues. The V and J ends lost 1 base and 5 bases respectively, with 15 bases between them. CDR1 LGHNA and CDR2 YSLEER come from the germline V gene. The CDR3 DNA follows: TGCGCCAGCAGCCAAGGAAATTGGGGTTCCCACGAGCAGTACTTC. Its protein product is CASSQGNWGSHEQYF.